These T cell receptor beta chains were read from a single sample in a study of blood T cell repertoires in COVID-19. Clones were sequenced by immunoSEQ multiplex PCR, and TCRdb holds only the in-frame ones, with some missing. The sample holds approximately 190,000 clones, around 83% seen once. The sequencing input was peripheral blood. All receptors derive from a woman in her 40s with acute or convalescent COVID-19. Both conserved end residues are part of each CDR3. The order of the fields is clone size, V gene, D gene, J gene, CDR3 protein, CDR3 DNA. The D gene is left open where the match is weak. Expanded clones are given a class, and other clones once, few, many or no size at all.

few	TRBV28	.	TRBJ2-7	CASSLSRVGGEQYF	TGTGCCAGCAGTTTATCTCGGGTTGGAGGCGAGCAGTACTTC
.	TRBV7-2	TRBD2	TRBJ2-7	CAWTSGLFEQYF	TGTGCCTGGACTAGCGGGCTGTTTGAGCAGTACTTC
.	TRBV10-3	TRBD1	TRBJ2-3	CAIRAQGAGPDTQYF	TGTGCCATCAGGGCACAGGGGGCCGGCCCAGATACGCAGTATTTT
.	TRBV5-1	.	TRBJ2-7	CASSLGQLLSYEQYF	TGCGCCAGCAGCTTGGGGCAGCTACTATCCTACGAGCAGTACTTC
.	TRBV5-6	.	TRBJ1-6	CASSRDFAPYNSPLHF	TGTGCCAGCAGCCGGGACTTTGCCCCCTATAATTCACCCCTCCACTTT
.	TRBV15	.	TRBJ1-1	CATSRDAQVIGTEAFF	TGTGCCACCAGCAGAGATGCACAGGTTATCGGGACTGAAGCTTTCTTT
.	TRBV7-2	TRBD1	TRBJ2-1	CASSLGAGTATYNEQFF	TGTGCCAGCAGCTTAGGGGCCGGGACAGCCACCTACAATGAGCAGTTCTTC
.	TRBV5-1	TRBD1	TRBJ2-5	CASTRQGLGETQYF	TGCGCCAGCACCAGACAGGGATTAGGGGAGACCCAGTACTTC
.	TRBV28	.	TRBJ2-5	CASSLPGKETQYF	TGTGCCAGCAGTCTGCCCGGGAAAGAGACCCAGTACTTC
.	TRBV19	.	TRBJ2-7	CASSSRTSHTYEQYF	TGTGCCAGTAGTTCACGGACTTCCCACACCTACGAGCAGTACTTC
.	TRBV27	.	TRBJ2-7	CASSPLYEQYF	TGTGCCAGCAGTCCCCTCTACGAGCAGTACTTC
.	TRBV2	TRBD2	TRBJ2-5	CATGTTSETQYF	TGTGCCACCGGGACTACGTCAGAGACCCAGTACTTC
.	TRBV6-6	.	TRBJ1-5	CASSLTRDNQPQHF	TGTGCCAGCAGCCTAACACGGGACAATCAGCCCCAGCATTTT
.	TRBV5-1	.	TRBJ2-3	CASSPYSTDTQYF	TGCGCCAGCAGCCCGTATAGCACAGATACGCAGTATTTT
.	TRBV6-5	.	TRBJ2-7	CASESYEQYF	TGTGCCAGCGAGTCCTACGAGCAGTACTTC
.	TRBV27	.	TRBJ2-1	CASSPRGVLYNEQFF	TGTGCCAGCAGCCCCCGGGGAGTCCTCTACAATGAGCAGTTCTTC
.	TRBV27	.	TRBJ2-7	CATQGVGGEQYF	TGTGCCACACAGGGCGTGGGGGGGGAGCAGTACTTC
.	TRBV3-1/TRBV3-2	.	TRBJ1-5	CASSQRLGVRNQPQHF	TGTGCCAGCAGCCAGCGACTCGGGGTTCGCAATCAGCCCCAGCATTTT
.	TRBV5-4	TRBD1	TRBJ1-4	CASSSGGMGEKLFF	TGTGCCAGCAGCTCAGGGGGCATGGGTGAAAAACTGTTTTTT
.	TRBV18	.	TRBJ2-5	CASSPTATQETQYF	TGTGCCAGCTCACCGACAGCGACTCAAGAGACCCAGTACTTC
.	TRBV9	TRBD1	TRBJ2-1	CASSVDGTDYNEQFF	TGTGCCAGCAGCGTAGATGGGACAGATTACAATGAGCAGTTCTTC
.	TRBV28	.	TRBJ2-7	CASSLFRYEQYF	TGTGCCAGCAGTTTATTCAGATACGAGCAGTACTTC
.	TRBV9	TRBD2	TRBJ2-1	CASSVTALAVDEQFF	TGTGCCAGCAGCGTAACGGCACTAGCGGTCGATGAGCAGTTCTTC
.	TRBV19	.	TRBJ1-6	CASSITGDSYSPLHF	TGTGCCAGTAGTATTACTGGGGACTCCTACTCACCCCTCCACTTT
.	TRBV5-6	.	TRBJ2-7	CASSSRGGEYF	TGTGCCAGCAGCTCAAGAGGGGGAGAGTACTTC
.	TRBV5-1	.	TRBJ2-2	CASSFVDTGELFF	TGCGCCAGCAGCTTCGTTGACACCGGGGAGCTGTTTTTT